Below are 26 T cell receptor beta chains sequenced from a single sample in a study of T-cell memory formation after mild COVID-19. TCRdb reanalysed the 5' RACE reads using MiXCR and keeps one entry per CDR3 protein. This sample has about 560,000 distinct CDR3 sequences, with around 15% found just once. Material for sequencing was PBMCs or a T cell subset sorted from them (not recorded which). Receptors were obtained from an adult woman who had mild COVID-19 (a few samples of this study predate the infection). Cell type and time point are not known.

The chain is built from TRBV2 and TRBJ1-2, with D possibly being TRBD1 (5 bases). The V and J ends lost 1 base and 8 bases respectively, with 11 bases between them. CDR1 and CDR2 from the germline V gene are SNHLY and FYNNEI. This CDR3 is 13 amino acids long. The chain's CDR3 is CASSEGGRRGYTF. CDR3 sequence (DNA): TGTGCCAGCAGTGAAGGGGGCAGGAGGGGCTACACCTTC.

J is TRBJ1-1 and V is TRBV5-6; no definite D call. The V end was cut by 4 bases, the J end by 5 bases, with 18 bases between. CDR1 and CDR2 (germline): SGHDT, YYEEEE. This CDR3 region has 15 residues. The CDR3 protein is CASSLGGYGLTEAFF. The CDR3 DNA reads as TGTGCCAGCAGCCTAGGTGGGTATGGGTTGACTGAAGCTTTCTTT.

This clonotype was seen a handful of times. The gene calls are TRBV27 and TRBJ2-3, with 12 bases fitting TRBD1. The CDR3 loop spans 16 amino acids. Trimming removed 6 bases from V and 6 bases from J; junction bases left unmatched: 10. Looked up from germline, CDR1 is MNHEY and CDR2 is SMNVEV (reference sequence). CDR3 in amino acids: CASRKSRDRGLDTQYF. The CDR3 DNA follows: TGTGCCAGCAGAAAATCCCGGGACAGGGGGCTTGATACGCAGTATTTT.

The J gene is TRBJ2-3, the V gene TRBV12-3 or TRBV12-4, with D uncertain. V was pared by 4 bases and J by 4 bases, with 12 bases between. The CDR3 contains 14 residues. In DNA, the CDR3 is TGTGCCAGCAGTTCGACTTTGGGGTCAGATACGCAGTATTTT. Protein product: CASSSTLGSDTQYF.

The chain is built from TRBV2 and TRBJ2-7; 10 nucleotides align to TRBD1. Trimming at V came to 1 base and at J to 0 bases, leaving 6 bases not matched to a gene. Germline-derived CDR1 and CDR2 are SNHLY and FYNNEI. The CDR3 contains 17 residues. The CDR3, as DNA: TGTGCCAGCAGTGAAGGGCCAGGGACAGGGGACTCCTACGAGCAGTACTTC. Amino acid sequence: CASSEGPGTGDSYEQYF.

As concerns this clonotype: At one boundary the junction diverges from the germline segment, which might be a read error. V is TRBV12-3 or TRBV12-4 and J is TRBJ2-5; D unresolved. The CDR3 has 13 amino acids. CDR3 DNA: TGTGCCAGCAGTTTGTCCCCGGGTGGTGGTAGGATGTTC. Translating it yields CASSLSPGGGRMF.

This clonotype came up a few times. V is TRBV9 and J is TRBJ1-1, with 9 bases identical to TRBD1. The CDR3 runs to 15 residues. V trimming: 0 bases; J trimming: 5 bases; junction bases outside the gene matches: 5. Germline CDR1 and CDR2: SGDLS and YYNGEE. In nucleotides, the CDR3 is TGTGCCAGCAGCGTAGGGGAGACAGGGGGAACTGAAGCTTTCTTT. Translating gives CASSVGETGGTEAFF.

J is TRBJ1-1 and V is TRBV5-1, with D unresolved. This CDR3 region has 14 residues. V was shortened by 2 bases and J by 8 bases, with 16 bases between the two germline ends. CDR1 SGHRS and CDR2 YFSETQ come from the germline V gene. In nucleotides, the CDR3 is TGCGCCAGCAGCTTCCGGACTGGGGTCGGGGAAGCTTTCTTT. This encodes CASSFRTGVGEAFF.

The chain is built from TRBV6-5 and TRBJ2-7; 8 bases are shared with TRBD2. This CDR3 is built from 15 residues. V shed 6 bases, J shed 3 bases, and the junction held 10 bases outside the gene matches. The V gene's germline CDR1 is MNHEY and CDR2 SVGAGI. The CDR3 region has the DNA TGTGCCAGCAGCTTTACCGGGACTAGGTACTACGAGCAGTACTTC. It encodes CASSFTGTRYYEQYF.

This clonotype has just a few counts. This rearrangement joins TRBV5-1 to TRBJ2-3; no clear D gene. Germline CDR1 SGHRS, CDR2 YFSETQ. The CDR3 consists of 14 residues. Trimming left V 4 bases short and J 6 bases short, with 15 bases between. CDR3: CASSTVSPRDTQYF. For the CDR3, the DNA is TGCGCCAGCAGCACGGTTTCCCCGCGGGATACGCAGTATTTT. The full variable domain, its missing parts supplied by reference TRBV5-1 and TRBJ2-3, is KAGVTQTPRYLIKTRGQQVTLSCSPISGHRSVSWYQQTPGQGLQFLFEYFSETQRNKGNFPGRFSGRQFSNSRSEMNVSTLELGDSALYLCASSTVSPRDTQYFGPGTRLTVL.

This clonotype was counted between two and nine times. CDR3 nucleotides: TGTGCCAGCAGTGGAGACCTCCTGAGCGAGCAGTACTTC. Amino acid sequence: CASSGDLLSEQYF. This chain connects TRBV2 to TRBJ2-7; no clear D. Trimming removed 4 bases at V and 6 bases at J, with 13 bases between. This CDR3 region has 13 residues. Germline V gives CDR1 SNHLY, CDR2 FYNNEI.

The chain employs TRBV5-1 and TRBJ2-4; 9 bases map to TRBD1. The V gene end was trimmed by 0 bases and the J gene end by 7 bases; junction bases not matched to a gene: 5. This CDR3 is built from 15 residues. Per the germline V gene, CDR1 is SGHRS and CDR2 is YFSETQ. CDR3 in DNA: TGCGCCAGCAGCTTGGGAACAGGGGGCCAGAACATTCAGTACTTC. The encoded protein is CASSLGTGGQNIQYF.

This clonotype has at least ten counts. The CDR3 DNA reads as TGTGCCAGCAGCCCCCGGTTCACAGATACGCAGTATTTT. It specifies CASSPRFTDTQYF. The chain employs TRBV7-9 and TRBJ2-3; D ambiguous. V was trimmed by 5 bases and J by 2 bases, leaving 8 bases between them. CDR3 length: 13 residues. The germline CDR1 and CDR2 sequences are SEHNR and FQNEAQ (reference sequence).

The CDR3 region is CASSLNWGQGIGEQYF. The CDR3, as DNA: TGTGCCAGCAGCTTAAACTGGGGACAGGGGATCGGCGAGCAGTACTTC. V gene TRBV7-9 combines with J gene TRBJ2-7; 10 bases map to TRBD1. This CDR3 has 16 residues. V lost 2 bases and J lost 6; bases outside the gene matches: 10. CDR1 and CDR2 (germline): SEHNR, FQNEAQ (reference sequence). The variable domain in full, with the rest retrieved from reference TRBV7-9 and TRBJ2-7, is DTGVSQNPRHKITKRGQNVTFRCDPISEHNRLYWYRQTLGQGPEFLTYFQNEAQLEKSRLLSDRFSAERPKGSFSTLEIQRTEQGDSAMYLCASSLNWGQGIGEQYFGPGTRLTVT.

This clonotype has more than one count but fewer than ten. The chain carries TRBV4-2 and TRBJ1-2; D possibly corresponds to TRBD1 (5 bases). The CDR3 covers 14 residues. From germline, CDR1 is LGHNA and CDR2 YNFKEQ. V was shortened by 1 base and J by 4 bases, with 10 bases between the two germline ends. This CDR3 reads CASSQGTGLYGYTF. CDR3 sequence (DNA): TGTGCCAGCAGCCAAGGTACAGGCCTCTATGGCTACACCTTC.

J is TRBJ1-2 and V is TRBV6-1; D uncertain. This CDR3 is 11 amino acids long. V lost 8 bases and J lost 7, with 11 bases in between. Germline CDR1 is MNHNS and CDR2 is SASEGT. The chain's CDR3 is CASARMVGYTF. CDR3 nucleotides: TGTGCCAGCGCCCGAATGGTTGGCTACACCTTC.

A few counts support this clonotype. In DNA form, the CDR3 reads TGTGCCAGCAGCAAGGACATTTCCTACGAGCAGTACTTC. Amino acid sequence: CASSKDISYEQYF. J is TRBJ2-7 and V is TRBV14, with D tentatively TRBD1 (5 bases). Germline CDR1 is SGHDN and CDR2 is FVKESK. The CDR3 spans 13 residues. V shed 5 bases and J shed 1 base, with 9 bases lying between them.

This clonotype was counted ten times or more. The V and J genes are TRBV20-1 and TRBJ1-5, with TRBD1 identical over 7 bases. The CDR3 spans 14 residues. Germline CDR1 reads DFQATT; CDR2 reads SNEGSKA (reference sequence). The CDR3 protein is CSGARGTRGQPQHF. In DNA form, the CDR3 reads TGCAGCGGGGCCAGGGGGACTAGGGGACAGCCCCAGCATTTT.

This clonotype was detected only once. The chain uses TRBV18 and TRBJ2-3; D may be TRBD2 (6 bases). V shed 1 base and J shed 1 base, with 12 bases lying between them. There are 16 residues in the CDR3. Germline V gene lookup returns CDR1 KGHSH and CDR2 LQKENI. DNA of the CDR3: TGTGCCAGCTCACCACTGGCTAGCGTGGGCACAGATACGCAGTATTTT. Residues: CASSPLASVGTDTQYF.

The sample holds a few counts of this clonotype. This chain joins TRBV7-9 and TRBJ1-5; TRBD1 matches 7 bases. Trimming cost V 6 bases and J 2 bases; bases outside gene matches: 4. Germline V gives CDR1 SEHNR, CDR2 FQNEAQ (reference sequence). The CDR3 sequence is 14 residues long. The CDR3 bases are TGTGCCAGCAGTCCAACAGGGGGCAATCAGCCCCAGCATTTT. Translated, it gives CASSPTGGNQPQHF.

The chain uses TRBV5-1 and TRBJ2-7, with 9 bases fitting TRBD2. Germline loops: CDR1 SGHRS, CDR2 YFSETQ. CDR3 length: 15 residues. The junction had 6 bases not matched to a gene; V was cut back by 0 bases and J by 5 bases. CDR3: CASSLVSGSNDEQYF. The CDR3 DNA reads TGCGCCAGCAGCTTGGTTAGCGGGAGTAACGACGAGCAGTACTTC.

The J gene is TRBJ2-3, the V gene TRBV24-1, with D tentatively TRBD2 (7 bases). Trimming removed 3 bases from V and 5 bases from J, with 14 bases in between. Looked up from germline, CDR1 is KGHDR and CDR2 is SFDVKD. The CDR3 is 15 amino acids. For the CDR3, the DNA is TGTGCCACCAGTGATCGCCGGGGGGCATTAGATACGCAGTATTTT. It translates to CATSDRRGALDTQYF.

This clonotype was observed a few times. The rearrangement joins TRBV9 to TRBJ2-7, with 9 bases fitting TRBD2. The germline CDR1 and CDR2 sequences are SGDLS and YYNGEE. J was trimmed by 0 bases and V by 4 bases; bases with no gene match: 5. CDR3 length equals 15 residues. The CDR3 DNA reads as TGTGCCAGCAGCATCGATAGCGGGAGCTCCTACGAGCAGTACTTC. Protein sequence: CASSIDSGSSYEQYF. Together with reference TRBV9 and TRBJ2-7, the CDR3 gives the full variable domain: DSGVTQTPKHLITATGQRVTLRCSPRSGDLSVYWYQQSLDQGLQFLIQYYNGEERAKGNILERFSAQQFPDLHSELNLSSLELGDSALYFCASSIDSGSSYEQYFGPGTRLTVT.

V is TRBV29-1 and J is TRBJ1-5, with 10 bases aligning to TRBD1. The trim removed 8 bases at V and 0 bases at J, leaving 22 bases unmatched. The CDR3 consists of 20 residues. The germline gives CDR1 SQVTM, CDR2 ANQGSEA. The CDR3, as DNA: TGCAGCACATCGTCGCCTAGAATCCTCGGACAGGGGGATAGCAATCAGCCCCAGCATTTT. It is translated as CSTSSPRILGQGDSNQPQHF.

This clonotype was counted only a few times. The chain has TRBV5-1 and TRBJ2-6; D possibly matches TRBD1 or TRBD2 (5 bases each). Germline V gene data show CDR1 as SGHRS and CDR2 as YFSETQ. V was cut by 0 bases and J by 2 bases, with 9 bases left in between. The CDR3 is 16 residues long. CDR3 loop: CASSLAQGAGANVLTF. CDR3 DNA sequence: TGCGCCAGCAGCTTGGCCCAGGGAGCTGGGGCCAACGTCCTGACTTTC.

This clonotype was counted at least ten times. The rearrangement joins TRBV20-1 to TRBJ2-1; 8 positions match TRBD2. With V trimmed by 3 bases and J by 3 bases, 10 bases remained unmatched. Germline V gene lookup returns CDR1 DFQATT and CDR2 SNEGSKA (reference sequence). This CDR3 contains 16 residues. The DNA for the CDR3 is TGCAGTGCTAGGGGGAGCGGGAGAGATATCTACAATGAGCAGTTCTTC. Protein sequence: CSARGSGRDIYNEQFF.